These 9 T cell receptor beta chains originate from one sample sequenced in a study of T cell responses to AZD1222 COVID-19 vaccine. The assay was immunoSEQ multiplex PCR, and TCRdb's table has in-frame clones only and misses some. The repertoire consists of about 120,000 clones, with around 92% occurring once and the leading ten covering more than 13%. This sample comprised peripheral blood, obtained on day 0 of AZD1222 vaccination. These receptor sequences come from an adult in good health.

This sequence joins TRBV27 and TRBJ2-1, with 11 bases that match TRBD2. After removal of 5 bases from V and 4 bases from J, the junction contained 7 bases not matched to a gene. CDR1 is MNHEY, CDR2 SMNVEV, per germline (reference sequence). This CDR3 spans 16 amino acids. This chain's CDR3 is CASSQPGTSGYNEQFF. The CDR3, as DNA: TGTGCCAGCAGTCAGCCCGGGACTAGCGGATACAATGAGCAGTTCTTC.

This chain connects TRBV2 to TRBJ2-3, with 10 nucleotides matching TRBD1. The germline V gene encodes CDR1 SNHLY and CDR2 FYNNEI. After removal of 4 bases from V and 3 bases from J, the junction contained 10 bases not matched to a gene. The CDR3 length is 17 residues. The chain's CDR3 is CASSGILGQGITDTQYF. The CDR3, as DNA: TGTGCCAGCAGTGGAATACTGGGACAGGGGATAACAGATACGCAGTATTTT.

A single count supports this clone. The chain employs TRBV5-4 and TRBJ2-5, with a weak D call TRBD1 (7 bases). Germline-derived CDR1 and CDR2 are SGHNT and YYREEE (reference sequence). There are 15 residues in the CDR3. V shed 5 bases and J shed 5 bases, with 19 bases lying between them. The CDR3 nucleotides read TGTGCCAGCAGTAGGACCTTCGCAGGGGGGGAGACCCAGTACTTC. Translating it yields CASSRTFAGGETQYF.

The chain is built from TRBV27 and TRBJ1-5, with TRBD1 identical over 10 bases. The germline gives CDR1 MNHEY, CDR2 SMNVEV (reference sequence). The CDR3 is 16 amino acids. With V trimmed by 5 bases and J by 3 bases, 7 bases remained unmatched. The CDR3 sequence: CASSLTGGVSNQPQHF. The CDR3, as DNA: TGTGCCAGCAGTCTGACAGGGGGCGTCTCCAATCAGCCCCAGCATTTT.

The chain is built from TRBV19 and TRBJ2-5, with a tentative D call TRBD1 (6 bases). Looked up from germline, CDR1 is LNHDA and CDR2 is SQIVND (reference sequence). This CDR3 is 15 amino acids long. V was clipped by 5 bases and J by 5 bases, with 18 bases between them. CDR3 region: CASSPRQVPGETQYF. The CDR3 nucleotides are TGTGCCAGTAGTCCCCGACAGGTCCCGGGGGAGACCCAGTACTTC.

J is TRBJ2-1 and V is TRBV4-3; 7 bases are a match to TRBD2. Trimming removed 0 bases from V and 1 base from J; junction bases left unmatched: 3. CDR3 length: 16 amino acids. The V gene's germline CDR1 is LGHNA and CDR2 YSLEER. The CDR3 sequence: CASSQDDGRSYNEQFF. In nucleotides, the CDR3 is TGCGCCAGCAGCCAAGATGACGGGAGGTCCTACAATGAGCAGTTCTTC.

V usage is TRBV6-5 and J usage is TRBJ1-1; no clear D gene. V dropped 2 bases and J dropped 1 base, with 8 bases sitting between them. Per the germline V gene, CDR1 is MNHEY and CDR2 is SVGAGI. CDR3 length: 14 amino acids. The CDR3 reads CASSYTDGNTEAFF. The DNA for the CDR3 is TGTGCCAGCAGTTACACGGACGGGAACACTGAAGCTTTCTTT.

The chain employs TRBV27 and TRBJ1-1; no definite D call. From germline, CDR1 is MNHEY and CDR2 SMNVEV (reference sequence). Trimming removed 5 bases from V and 2 bases from J, with 6 bases in between. The CDR3 covers 12 residues. In DNA, the CDR3 is TGTGCCAGCAGTCACAATAACACTGAAGCTTTCTTT. Encoded protein: CASSHNNTEAFF.

This chain joins TRBV6-5 and TRBJ1-4, with D perhaps TRBD1 (6 bases). CDR3 size: 13 residues. CDR1 and CDR2 from the germline V gene are MNHEY and SVGAGI. V lost 6 bases and J lost 5, with 10 bases in between. The CDR3 sequence is CASSGTQNEKLFF. CDR3 DNA: TGTGCCAGCAGCGGGACACAAAATGAAAAACTGTTTTTT.